A single sample gave rise to the 22 T cell receptor beta chains below, sequenced in a study of cytomegalovirus exposure and HLA in healthy donors. Only in-frame clones appear in the TCRdb table, and some are missing; sequencing was by immunoSEQ multiplex PCR. The top ten clones hold roughly 0.6% of a sample with about 76,000 clones, roughly 92% of them seen once. Sequencing input: PBMCs. The receptors here all came from a woman in her late teens or twenties in good health and CMV-seronegative.

The gene calls are TRBV18 and TRBJ1-3; perhaps TRBD1 as D (6 bases). This CDR3 has 17 amino acids. Germline V gene data show CDR1 as KGHSH and CDR2 as LQKENI. Trimming stripped 6 bases from V and 3 bases from J, with 21 bases between. The CDR3 nucleotides read TGTGCCAGCTCCCCCGAGGACAGAGGGAGTTTTGGAAACACCATATATTTT. Translated: CASSPEDRGSFGNTIYF. Based on the CDR3 plus reference TRBV18 and TRBJ1-3, the full variable domain is NAGVMQNPRHLVRRRGQEARLRCSPMKGHSHVYWYRQLPEEGLKFMVYLQKENIIDESGMPKERFSAEFPKEGPSILRIQQVVRGDSAAYFCASSPEDRGSFGNTIYFGEGSWLTVV.

About this clone: Other nucleotide sequences from this sample produce the same CDR3. V and J are TRBV28 and TRBJ2-7, with 7 bases that match TRBD1. The trim removed 6 bases at V and 2 bases at J, leaving 7 bases unmatched. There are 14 residues in the CDR3. Germline lookup yields CDR1 MDHEN and CDR2 SYDVKM. CDR3 in amino acids: CASSSTGITYEQYF. The CDR3 DNA follows: TGTGCCAGCAGCTCGACAGGGATCACCTACGAGCAGTACTTC.

This clone was seen just once. CDR3 nucleotides: TGTGCCAGCAGTTTCCCGGGACAGGGAGAGGATGGCTACACCTTC. Translation: CASSFPGQGEDGYTF. The chain carries TRBV28 and TRBJ1-2, with 9 bases aligning to TRBD1. After removal of 3 bases from V and 6 bases from J, the junction contained 8 bases not matched to a gene. The germline gives CDR1 MDHEN, CDR2 SYDVKM. This CDR3 is built from 15 residues.

V gene TRBV19 combines with J gene TRBJ1-5; 9 nucleotides match TRBD1. This CDR3 spans 15 amino acids. V was pared by 1 base and J by 7 bases, with 5 bases of the junction left unmatched. Germline V CDR1 and CDR2: LNHDA, SQIVND (reference sequence). The CDR3 DNA reads TGTGCCAGTAGTATAGGTACAGGGGGCAGGCAGCCCCAGCATTTT. Translation gives CASSIGTGGRQPQHF.

The chain carries TRBV11-2 and TRBJ2-3, with 9 bases matching TRBD2. V trimming: 6 bases; J trimming: 2 bases; junction bases outside the gene matches: 12. The CDR3 length is 17 residues. Germline lookup yields CDR1 SGHAT and CDR2 FQNNGV. The CDR3 sequence is CASRLGRGGESTDTQYF. The CDR3 DNA reads as TGTGCCAGCAGGCTAGGGCGGGGGGGCGAGTCCACAGATACGCAGTATTTT.

The chain has TRBV7-2 and TRBJ2-7; 12 bases match TRBD1. J gave up 7 bases and V 5 bases, and 6 bases lay outside the gene matches. CDR1 is SGHTA, CDR2 FQGNSA, per germline. The CDR3 totals 14 residues. The CDR3 nucleotides read TGTGCCAGCAGCGCTGGGACAGGGGGCTGGGAGCAGTACTTC. Translating it yields CASSAGTGGWEQYF.

The chain recombines TRBV9 with TRBJ2-3, with 7 bases that match TRBD2. This CDR3 has 14 amino acids. Germline V gives CDR1 SGDLS, CDR2 YYNGEE. V shed 4 bases and J 4 bases; nucleotides not matched to a gene: 6. Here the CDR3 DNA reads TGTGCCAGCAGCCCCCCGGGGGGTTCAGATACGCAGTATTTT. Its translation: CASSPPGGSDTQYF. The entire variable domain, with the rest obtained from reference TRBV9 and TRBJ2-3, is as follows: DSGVTQTPKHLITATGQRVTLRCSPRSGDLSVYWYQQSLDQGLQFLIQYYNGEERAKGNILERFSAQQFPDLHSELNLSSLELGDSALYFCASSPPGGSDTQYFGPGTRLTVL.

The V and J genes are TRBV5-5 and TRBJ1-3; D not certain. This CDR3 has 15 residues. The V gene's germline CDR1 is SGHKS and CDR2 YYEKEE (reference sequence). Trimming took off 1 base at V and 2 bases at J, with 10 bases between the two ends. CDR3 protein: CASSLPGFPGNTIYF. In nucleotides, the CDR3 is TGTGCCAGCAGCTTGCCCGGTTTCCCTGGAAACACCATATATTTT.

The V call is TRBV6-1, the J call TRBJ1-5, with TRBD1 identical over 7 bases. Unmatched junction bases numbered 12, after V lost 3 bases and J lost 7 bases. This CDR3 spans 16 amino acids. Germline assignment: CDR1 MNHNS and CDR2 SASEGT. Written as DNA, the CDR3 is TGTGCCAGCAGTGAGAGGGACGGGACAGCAATACAGCCCCAGCATTTT. Translation: CASSERDGTAIQPQHF.

This chain links TRBV9 with TRBJ1-4; 9 nucleotides line up with TRBD1. Germline trimming cut 4 bases from V and 0 bases from J; bases unmatched to any gene: 1. The CDR3 contains 15 residues. Germline CDR1 SGDLS, CDR2 YYNGEE. CDR3 in amino acids: CASSTGGATNEKLFF. In nucleotides, the CDR3 is TGTGCCAGCAGCACAGGGGGCGCAACTAATGAAAAACTGTTTTTT.

The chain has TRBV15 and TRBJ2-7; no clear D. This CDR3 has 13 residues. The ends were cut back, 6 bases at V and 1 base at J, with 10 bases in the middle. CDR1 and CDR2 from the germline V gene are LNHNV and YYDKDF (reference sequence). The CDR3 DNA sequence: TGTGCCACCAGAGTCCCCGGTTCCTACGAGCAGTACTTC. Protein sequence: CATRVPGSYEQYF.

The chain has TRBV28 and TRBJ1-4; 9 bases match TRBD1. CDR3 length equals 15 residues. CDR1 and CDR2 from the germline V gene are MDHEN and SYDVKM. The V gene end was trimmed by 2 bases and the J gene end by 7 bases; junction bases not matched to a gene: 5. As DNA, the CDR3 is TGTGCCAGCAGTTTAGGCGGGACAGGGACTGAAAAACTGTTTTTT. Residues: CASSLGGTGTEKLFF.

V is TRBV28 and J is TRBJ2-1; 9 nucleotides match TRBD2. There are 15 residues in the CDR3. J lost 7 bases, V lost 7 bases, and 11 bases had no gene match. The germline gives CDR1 MDHEN, CDR2 SYDVKM. The DNA of the CDR3 is TGTGCCAGCATCACCCCTGAGCGGGGGGCGAATGAGCAGTTCTTC. Amino acids: CASITPERGANEQFF.

The chain carries TRBV14 and TRBJ2-1; 10 bases agree with TRBD1. There are 17 residues in the CDR3. CDR1 is SGHDN and CDR2 is FVKESK in the germline V gene. J lost 2 bases, V lost 4 bases, and 8 bases had no gene match. The DNA of the CDR3 is TGTGCCAGCAGCCCGCCGACCGGGACAGGGGCCTACAATGAGCAGTTCTTC. This gives the protein CASSPPTGTGAYNEQFF.

V gene TRBV5-8 combines with J gene TRBJ1-5; TRBD1 matches at 7 bases. Germline V gene lookup returns CDR1 SGHTS and CDR2 YDEGEE. V lost 5 bases and J lost 4; bases outside the gene matches: 9. The CDR3 has 15 amino acids. In nucleotides, the CDR3 is TGTGCCAGCAGTCCCAGGGGGGCCCTAAATCAGCCCCAGCATTTT. This gives the protein CASSPRGALNQPQHF. The full variable domain, its missing parts supplied by reference TRBV5-8 and TRBJ1-5, is EAGVTQSPTHLIKTRGQQATLRCSPISGHTSVYWYQQALGLGLQFLLWYDEGEERNRGNFPPRFSGRQFPNYSSELNVNALELEDSALYLCASSPRGALNQPQHFGDGTRLSIL.

The chain carries TRBV7-8 and TRBJ2-1; D perhaps matches TRBD1 (5 bases). V was cut by 4 bases and J by 2 bases, with 12 bases left in between. The CDR3 runs to 15 residues. The germline V gene has CDR1 SGHVS and CDR2 FQNEAQ. The CDR3 loop reads CASSYRQTAYNEQFF. Written as DNA, the CDR3 is TGTGCCAGCAGCTACAGACAGACGGCCTACAATGAGCAGTTCTTC.

The CDR3 region is CASSSNPTITYSGANVLTF. CDR3 coding DNA: TGTGCCAGCAGCTCAAATCCGACAATAACCTACTCTGGGGCCAACGTCCTGACTTTC. The rearrangement uses TRBV7-2 and TRBJ2-6; no reliable D call. Trimming shortened V by 4 bases and J by 0 bases, and 19 bases separated the two germline ends. The CDR3 sequence is 19 residues long. Germline V gene data show CDR1 as SGHTA and CDR2 as FQGNSA.

The chain employs TRBV11-2 and TRBJ2-1; 8 bases are a match to TRBD1. Germline lookup yields CDR1 SGHAT and CDR2 FQNNGV. V lost 1 base, J lost 9 bases, and 8 bases stayed unmatched. The CDR3 has 15 residues. The CDR3 DNA reads as TGTGCCAGCAGCTTAGGTAGGGACAGGTCCGGTGAGCAGTTCTTC. This translates into CASSLGRDRSGEQFF.

The chain recombines TRBV28 with TRBJ1-6; no reliable D call. V shed 5 bases and J shed 7 bases, with 27 bases lying between them. The CDR3 length is 19 residues. Germline V gene data show CDR1 as MDHEN and CDR2 as SYDVKM. The CDR3 is CASSSETSYVREPNSPLHF. CDR3 coding DNA: TGTGCCAGCAGTAGTGAGACATCTTACGTCCGGGAACCGAATTCACCCCTCCACTTT. Using reference TRBV28 and TRBJ1-6 for the parts outside the CDR3, the full variable domain is DVKVTQSSRYLVKRTGEKVFLECVQDMDHENMFWYRQDPGLGLRLIYFSYDVKMKEKGDIPEGYSVSREKKERFSLILESASTNQTSMYLCASSSETSYVREPNSPLHFGNGTRLTVT.

The chain combines TRBV7-8 with TRBJ1-5; tentatively, D is TRBD1 (5 bases). CDR3 length: 15 amino acids. The ends were cut back, 6 bases at V and 1 base at J, with 13 bases in the middle. Germline V CDR1 and CDR2: SGHVS, FQNEAQ. CDR3 DNA sequence: TGTGCCAGCAGTACCCGGGAGGGGAGCAATCAGCCCCAGCATTTT. This encodes CASSTREGSNQPQHF.

The rearrangement uses TRBV7-3 and TRBJ2-2; D not resolved. CDR3 length equals 13 residues. Germline-derived CDR1 and CDR2 are SGHTA and FQGTGA. Trimming left V 8 bases short and J 5 bases short, with 12 bases between. CDR3 amino acids: CASRSELTGELFF. Here the CDR3 DNA reads TGTGCCAGCCGGAGCGAGCTAACCGGGGAGCTGTTTTTT.

The chain combines TRBV9 with TRBJ2-1, with 7 bases aligning to TRBD2. V shed 0 bases and J 10 bases; nucleotides not matched to a gene: 1. Germline V gene lookup returns CDR1 SGDLS and CDR2 YYNGEE. This CDR3 is built from 12 residues. In DNA form, the CDR3 reads TGTGCCAGCAGCGTAGTTAGCGGGGAGCAGTTCTTC. Protein product: CASSVVSGEQFF.